The next 23 T cell receptor beta chains were all read from a single sample in a study of blood T cell repertoires in COVID-19. Libraries were prepared by immunoSEQ multiplex PCR; TCRdb keeps only in-frame clonotypes and omits some of them. The sample has over 130,000 clones; almost 85% are singletons. Sequences were obtained from PBMCs or T cells enriched from blood (not recorded which). These receptors were taken from a woman aged 45-65 years with acute COVID-19.

The chain couples TRBV9 to TRBJ2-1; D possibly corresponds to TRBD1 (5 bases). Trimming shortened V by 0 bases and J by 8 bases, and 21 bases separated the two germline ends. This CDR3 has 17 residues. Germline CDR1 SGDLS, CDR2 YYNGEE. The DNA of the CDR3 is TGTGCCAGCAGCGTAGGCCCTATTGGGGCCTCCGCGTATGAGCAGTTCTTC. Its protein product is CASSVGPIGASAYEQFF.

As for this clone: The same CDR3 arises from other DNA sequences in this sample as well. The chain uses TRBV9 and TRBJ2-2, with 11 bases that match TRBD2. V trimming: 0 bases; J trimming: 2 bases; junction bases outside the gene matches: 3. Germline-derived CDR1 and CDR2 are SGDLS and YYNGEE. The CDR3 runs 17 residues. The CDR3 region is CASSVGLAGGNTGELFF. Here the CDR3 DNA reads TGTGCCAGCAGCGTAGGCCTAGCGGGAGGAAACACCGGGGAGCTGTTTTTT.

The chain combines TRBV9 with TRBJ1-5, with no clear D. The V and J ends lost 4 bases and 6 bases respectively, with 17 bases between them. Germline V gene sequence: CDR1 SGDLS, CDR2 YYNGEE. There are 15 residues in the CDR3. This CDR3 is CASSLDGDGSQPQHF. Here the CDR3 DNA reads TGTGCCAGCAGCTTAGACGGGGATGGAAGTCAGCCCCAGCATTTT.

The V and J genes are TRBV7-9 and TRBJ2-3; 13 positions match TRBD2. Germline CDR1 is SEHNR and CDR2 is FQNEAQ (reference sequence). The CDR3 is 16 residues long. Trimming cost V 4 bases and J 1 base; bases outside gene matches: 2. For the CDR3, the DNA is TGTGCCAGCAGCTCAACTAGCGGGGGGGGCACAGATACGCAGTATTTT. Its translation: CASSSTSGGGTDTQYF.

CDR3 region: CASSLVYREGEQFF. The CDR3 DNA reads TGTGCCAGCAGCTTAGTCTATCGAGAGGGTGAGCAGTTCTTC. V usage is TRBV11-3 and J usage is TRBJ2-1; D perhaps matches TRBD2 (5 bases). The CDR3 loop spans 14 amino acids. The germline V gene has CDR1 SGHNT and CDR2 YENEEA. Deletions cut 1 base from V and 9 bases from J, with 13 bases between.

This clone appeared once. The CDR3: CASSRRRGRNYGYTF. The CDR3 DNA sequence: TGTGCCAGCTCACGCCGGAGGGGGCGAAACTATGGCTACACCTTC. The chain combines TRBV18 with TRBJ1-2; 7 bases are a match to TRBD1. The CDR3 loop spans 15 amino acids. The J segment lost 2 bases and the V segment lost 4 bases, leaving 7 bases of the junction unmatched. Germline CDR1 is KGHSH and CDR2 is LQKENI.

The V gene is TRBV4-3, the J gene TRBJ1-1, with TRBD1 identical over 7 bases. V was clipped by 5 bases and J by 3 bases; unmatched bases: 3. The germline V gene encodes CDR1 LGHNA and CDR2 YSLEER. The CDR3 contains 13 residues. The CDR3 loop reads CASSNQGDTEAFF. CDR3 coding DNA: TGCGCCAGCAGCAATCAGGGGGACACTGAAGCTTTCTTT.

The rearrangement uses TRBV18 and TRBJ2-2; 14 bases fit TRBD2. Trimming removed 2 bases from V and 7 bases from J; junction bases left unmatched: 9. The CDR3 has 18 residues. The germline V gene has CDR1 KGHSH and CDR2 LQKENI. For the CDR3, the DNA is TGTGCCAGCTCACCAGACGGGACTAGCGGGAGTTCGGGCGGGGAGCTGTTTTTT. This sequence encodes CASSPDGTSGSSGGELFF.

This clone was detected only once. V usage is TRBV11-2 and J usage is TRBJ1-6; D remains unclear. CDR3 length: 13 amino acids. The V end was cut by 1 base, the J end by 9 bases, with 7 bases between. CDR1 SGHAT and CDR2 FQNNGV come from the germline V gene. The CDR3 nucleotides are TGTGCCAGCAGCTTAGTTTCTACTTCACCCCTCCACTTT. Translation gives CASSLVSTSPLHF.

The V call is TRBV2, the J call TRBJ2-7; D is possibly TRBD2 (6 bases). The V gene lost 8 bases and the J gene lost 6 bases, with 20 bases spanning the gap. Germline CDR1 SNHLY, CDR2 FYNNEI. The length of the CDR3 is 14 residues. The DNA for the CDR3 is TGTGCCAGCTCCTTCGCGGGGACCCTCGGCGAGCAGTACTTC. Protein product: CASSFAGTLGEQYF. Using reference TRBV2 and TRBJ2-7 for the parts outside the CDR3, the full variable domain is EPEVTQTPSHQVTQMGQEVILRCVPISNHLYFYWYRQILGQKVEFLVSFYNNEISEKSEIFDDQFSVERPDGSNFTLKIRSTKLEDSAMYFCASSFAGTLGEQYFGPGTRLTVT.

This clone was counted between two and nine times. This rearrangement joins TRBV7-2 to TRBJ1-3; tentatively, D is TRBD1 (5 bases). The germline gives CDR1 SGHTA, CDR2 FQGNSA. This CDR3 is 16 amino acids long. Trimming pared 3 bases from V and 2 bases from J, leaving 14 bases between. The CDR3 DNA reads as TGTGCCAGCAGCTTTTCCGCCCAGGGAACTGGAAACACCATATATTTT. Translation gives CASSFSAQGTGNTIYF.

The sample holds a few counts of this clone. The chain links TRBV19 to TRBJ2-1, with 7 bases identical to TRBD2. Germline assignment: CDR1 LNHDA and CDR2 SQIVND (reference sequence). The CDR3 length is 16 residues. V dropped 7 bases and J dropped 4; count of bases not matched to a gene: 13. CDR3 sequence reads: CASTKSTGGGYNEQFF. Written as DNA, the CDR3 is TGTGCCAGTACCAAATCCACGGGCGGGGGATACAATGAGCAGTTCTTC.

V is TRBV10-1 and J is TRBJ2-3; maybe TRBD1 (5 bases). The CDR3 runs 15 residues. Germline V gene sequence: CDR1 WNHNN, CDR2 SYGVQD (reference sequence). Trimming took off 5 bases at V and 2 bases at J, with 14 bases between the two ends. CDR3 region: CASSPGHASTDTQYF. The CDR3 DNA reads as TGCGCCAGCAGTCCTGGACATGCGTCCACAGATACGCAGTATTTT.

The chain links TRBV5-6 to TRBJ1-2, with D maybe TRBD1 (5 bases). Trimming removed 4 bases from V and 4 bases from J, with 14 bases in between. The germline V gene encodes CDR1 SGHDT and CDR2 YYEEEE. The CDR3 is made up of 14 amino acids. The CDR3 loop reads CASSRWTQFYGYTF. CDR3 coding DNA: TGTGCCAGCAGCCGCTGGACACAATTCTATGGCTACACCTTC.

This chain joins TRBV11-1 and TRBJ2-1, with TRBD2 identical over 7 bases. This CDR3 has 15 amino acids. Germline V gene sequence: CDR1 SGHAT, CDR2 FQDESV (reference sequence). Trimming removed 5 bases from V and 6 bases from J; junction bases left unmatched: 10. The chain's CDR3 is CASSPQAGPGNEQFF. The DNA for the CDR3 is TGTGCCAGCAGCCCTCAAGCGGGGCCGGGCAATGAGCAGTTCTTC. Variable domain in full (rest from reference TRBV11-1 and TRBJ2-1): EAEVAQSPRYKITEKSQAVAFWCDPISGHATLYWYRQILGQGPELLVQFQDESVVDDSQLPKDRFSAERLKGVDSTLKIQPAELGDSAMYLCASSPQAGPGNEQFFGPGTRLTVL.

Here the CDR3 reads CASSLPTGGDGYTF. The DNA for the CDR3 is TGTGCCAGCAGCTTGCCAACAGGGGGCGATGGCTACACCTTC. The rearrangement joins TRBV5-6 to TRBJ1-2; 9 bases align to TRBD1. V shed 1 base, J shed 6 bases, and the junction held 4 bases outside the gene matches. The CDR3 has 14 residues. CDR1 is SGHDT, CDR2 YYEEEE, per germline.

The genes are TRBV28 and TRBJ1-2; perhaps TRBD1 as D (5 bases). Trimming shortened V by 1 base and J by 5 bases, and 11 bases separated the two germline ends. CDR3 size: 14 residues. Germline values: CDR1 MDHEN, CDR2 SYDVKM. CDR3 DNA: TGTGCCAGCAGTTTATCTCGGGGGGGGTATGGCTACACCTTC. Residues: CASSLSRGGYGYTF.

The chain recombines TRBV20-1 with TRBJ1-2; D not resolved. The CDR3 consists of 11 residues. The germline V gene encodes CDR1 DFQATT and CDR2 SNEGSKA (reference sequence). V was pared by 5 bases and J by 1 base, with 5 bases between. The CDR3: CSAPGNYGYTF. The CDR3 nucleotides are TGCAGTGCTCCGGGTAACTATGGCTACACCTTC.

This clone was recorded only once. V usage is TRBV18 and J usage is TRBJ1-2, with D unclear. This CDR3 has 15 residues. CDR1 KGHSH and CDR2 LQKENI come from the germline V gene. The ends were cut back, 0 bases at V and 4 bases at J, with 12 bases in the middle. CDR3 sequence (DNA): TGTGCCAGCTCACCACCGGTTTCTCGAGGCTATGGCTACACCTTC. Its translation is CASSPPVSRGYGYTF.

This chain connects TRBV11-2 to TRBJ2-5, with 7 bases lining up with TRBD2. Losses at the gene ends were 3 bases for V and 5 bases for J; bases not matched to a gene: 9. Germline V lookup: CDR1 SGHAT, CDR2 FQNNGV. This CDR3 is 15 amino acids long. CDR3 sequence: CASSLAGGVMETQYF. CDR3 DNA sequence: TGTGCCAGCAGCTTGGCTGGGGGGGTTATGGAGACCCAGTACTTC.

This sequence joins TRBV19 and TRBJ2-7; 12 bases line up with TRBD2. Germline CDR1 is LNHDA and CDR2 is SQIVND (reference sequence). There are 15 residues in the CDR3. Trimming removed 5 bases from V and 4 bases from J; junction bases left unmatched: 6. The CDR3 DNA reads as TGTGCCAGTAGTCCCGGACTAGCGGGATTATACGAGCAGTACTTC. Residues: CASSPGLAGLYEQYF. Filled out from reference TRBV19 and TRBJ2-7, the complete variable domain reads DGGITQSPKYLFRKEGQNVTLSCEQNLNHDAMYWYRQDPGQGLRLIYYSQIVNDFQKGDIAEGYSVSREKKESFPLTVTSAQKNPTAFYLCASSPGLAGLYEQYFGPGTRLTVT.

The genes are TRBV12-3 or TRBV12-4 and TRBJ2-1; the match to TRBD2 covers 9 bases. V lost 3 bases, J lost 14 bases, and 5 bases stayed unmatched. The CDR3 sequence is 12 residues long. The CDR3 region is CASSFGTSFEFF. CDR3 in DNA: TGTGCCAGCAGTTTCGGGACTAGCTTTGAGTTCTTC.

Only a few counts were recorded for this clone. V usage is TRBV5-1 and J usage is TRBJ1-1, with a possible D match to TRBD1 (5 bases). Looked up from germline, CDR1 is SGHRS and CDR2 is YFSETQ. The CDR3 runs to 16 residues. Trimming took 1 base from V and 10 from J, leaving 23 bases between them. The CDR3 DNA is TGCGCCAGCAGCTTGTTTGGGACTTCAAACGCAGACCGAGCTTTCTTT. It translates to CASSLFGTSNADRAFF.